The entry below gives a single T cell receptor beta chain sequence along with its context. This clonotype was seen at least ten times. Its antigen specificity is not known. No clone much larger than this one lies a single base away; base qualities are absent. The entry originates in a study of early T cells in non-severe SARS-CoV-2 infection (dated by TCRdb to the early 2020s). At the level of the whole study: Because TCR sequencing was done on bulk RNA from unsorted whole blood, the alpha and beta chains could not be paired. What the study reported, not specific to this receptor: VDJdb matching was skewed toward anti-spike CD8 responses and likely underestimated virus-specific expansions, missing private and CD4 specificities.

To prepare the library, 5' RACE was applied. The reads were generated on a NextSeq 500. To correct for sequencing error and PCR bias, the TCR library protocol tagged individual cDNA molecules with unique molecular identifiers. Both TCR alpha and beta chains were sequenced, and tight co-correlation was observed between alpha and beta sequence abundances in each sample. Per the authors' processing: Decombinator V4 was used to annotate the V gene, J gene and CDR3 of the TCR sequences. TCRs were defined as expanded if a significant change between any two time points was detected under a Poisson model with p below 0.0001. TCR abundances were normalised to the total number of TCRs sequenced per sample and expressed as counts per million. MAIT TCRs were defined by TRAV1-2 paired with TRAJ12, TRAJ20 or TRAJ33, and iNKT TCRs by TRAV10 paired with TRAJ18. A search of VDJdb, accessed on 1 November 2021, was run for TCRs annotated to CMV, EBV and SARS-CoV-2, with TCRs annotated for multiple antigens excluded. In-frame beta chains were kept once TCRdb had trimmed the public reads at Q25 with fastp and called clones with MiXCR. For every CDR3 protein sequence, its rows merge into one entry that carries the most common genes and DNA. V and J calls and clone size were set by TCRdb, not the authors. Counted in this sample were around 27,000 distinct CDR3 sequences; less than 10% of them appeared once. Approximately 15% of the sample goes to the ten largest clones.

The germline V gene supplies CDR1 SGHNT and CDR2 YENEEA. Including cysteine and phenylalanine, the CDR3 has 15 amino acids. Only the CDR3 DNA stays, 45 bases, in frame from base 1. V and J lose 2 bases and 1 base, and a span of 11 bases separates them. A case-control design nested within a healthcare worker cohort in London, UK, was used, with weekly nasopharyngeal swab PCR tests and blood sampling performed. Healthcare workers were recruited during the week of the UK lockdown, between 23 and 31 March 2020, and followed weekly for up to roughly 15 weeks. The receptor was derived from an adult who was a healthcare worker with PCR-confirmed SARS-CoV-2 infection or an uninfected control (not recorded which). The chain was built from TRBV11-3 and TRBJ1-2; the D gene identity is not certain. Sequencing used whole blood. The CDR3 protein: CASSLRQSLNYGYTF. In nucleotides, the sequence is TGTGCCAGCAGCTTACGGCAAAGTCTTAACTATGGCTACACCTTC.